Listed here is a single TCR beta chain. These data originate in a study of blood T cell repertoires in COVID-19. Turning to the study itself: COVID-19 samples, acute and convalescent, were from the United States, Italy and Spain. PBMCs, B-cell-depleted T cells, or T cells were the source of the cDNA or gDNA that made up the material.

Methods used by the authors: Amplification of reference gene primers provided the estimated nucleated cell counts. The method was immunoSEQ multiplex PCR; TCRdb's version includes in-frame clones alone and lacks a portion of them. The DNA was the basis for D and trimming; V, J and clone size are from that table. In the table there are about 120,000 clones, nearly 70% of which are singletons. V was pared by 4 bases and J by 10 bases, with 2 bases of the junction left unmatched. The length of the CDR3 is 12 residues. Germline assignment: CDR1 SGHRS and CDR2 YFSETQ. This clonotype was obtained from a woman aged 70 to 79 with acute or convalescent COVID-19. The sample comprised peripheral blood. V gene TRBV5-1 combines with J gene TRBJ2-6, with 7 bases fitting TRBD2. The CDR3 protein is CASSPGGNVLTF. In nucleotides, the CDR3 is TGCGCCAGCAGCCCGGGGGGTAACGTCCTGACTTTC.